This TCR beta chain originates from a study of radiation and T cells in renal cell carcinoma. The junction had 10 bases not matched to a gene; V was cut back by 4 bases and J by 4 bases. The CDR3 sequence is 16 residues long. CDR1 and CDR2 (germline): SNHLY, FYNNEI. Profiled with immunoSEQ multiplex PCR; TCRdb holds only in-frame clones, not every one. The sample consists of approximately 94,000 clones, 82% of them appearing once. The time point: baseline pretreatment blood. Sample treatment: 15 Gy SBRT to primary tumor, nephrectomy 4 weeks later. The V call is TRBV2, the J call TRBJ2-5; TRBD2 aligns across 9 bases. The specimen was blood, collected from a patient whose treatment included radiotherapy and nephrectomy. The clonotype was recovered from a man aged 55 to 70 with renal cell carcinoma. The CDR3 DNA is TGTGCCAGCAGTGGCCCTATAGCGGGAGTCCCAGAGACCCAGTACTTC. Amino acids: CASSGPIAGVPETQYF.